This T cell receptor beta chain originates from a study of response to subunit inactivated influenza vaccine. Study conclusions and caveats: There was a suggestion from the authors that each seasonal influenza vaccination recruits few new T cells.

The CDR3 loop spans 14 amino acids. The V gene's germline CDR1 is LNHNV and CDR2 YYDKDF (reference sequence). V lost 7 bases to trimming and J lost 5 bases, with 17 bases between them. TCRdb reprocessed the RT-PCR reads via MiXCR and lists one record per CDR3 protein. The data contain some 640,000 distinct CDR3 sequences, approximately 14% of them seen just once; the ten biggest clones take up approximately 6.5%. A word on this clonotype: The antigen remains unidentified.

This chain connects TRBV15 to TRBJ2-5, with D tentatively TRBD2 (6 bases). The sample was PBMCs from blood, taken around 14 days before vaccination. The sequence was collected from a man aged 45 to 65 who received an inactivated influenza vaccine. CDR3 bases: TGTGCCACCACAACGGAGGGAAATCAGGAGACCCAGTACTTC. Translating gives CATTTEGNQETQYF.